Listed here are 6 T cell receptor beta chains from one sample, sequenced in a study of neurological immune-mediated disorders. TCRdb re-called the 5' RACE reads through MiXCR, storing one row per CDR3 protein. The table has some 38,000 distinct CDR3 sequences, roughly 13% seen once. Sequenced: PBMCs. These receptors all stem from a woman in her forties or fifties with HTLV-1-associated myelopathy (HAM/TSP).

At least ten counts were recorded for this clonotype. This chain links TRBV6-5 with TRBJ2-6; no clear D. Germline V gives CDR1 MNHEY, CDR2 SVGAGI. Trimming removed 3 bases at V and 1 base at J, with 10 bases between. The CDR3 runs 16 residues. The CDR3 DNA sequence: TGTGCCAGCAGTTATCCTTCCAGGTCTGGGGCCAACGTCCTGACTTTC. Translating it yields CASSYPSRSGANVLTF.

The table lists this clonotype with many counts. The chain carries TRBV20-1 and TRBJ1-1, with D perhaps matching TRBD1 (5 bases). CDR3 length: 13 residues. Germline-derived CDR1 and CDR2 are DFQATT and SNEGSKA (reference sequence). The V gene lost 5 bases and the J gene lost 1 base, with 11 bases spanning the gap. In DNA form, the CDR3 reads TGCAGTGCTTTTGGGACGGGGAACACTGAAGCTTTCTTT. Translation gives CSAFGTGNTEAFF.

This clonotype showed up many times. The gene calls are TRBV7-2 and TRBJ2-1; D could derive from TRBD1 or TRBD2 (5 bases each). The ends were cut back, 5 bases at V and 0 bases at J, with 14 bases in the middle. CDR1 and CDR2 from the germline V gene are SGHTA and FQGNSA. The CDR3 runs 16 residues. CDR3 residues: CASSPGWGSSYNEQFF. CDR3 DNA: TGTGCCAGCAGCCCGGGGTGGGGGAGCTCCTACAATGAGCAGTTCTTC.

This clonotype occurred a few times. The rearrangement joins TRBV6-1 to TRBJ2-2, with a tentative D call TRBD1 (6 bases). Trimming cost V 11 bases and J 0 bases, with 10 bases left between them. CDR3 length equals 13 residues. CDR1 and CDR2 (germline): MNHNS, SASEGT. CDR3 protein: CAGRQANTGELFF. The CDR3 region has the DNA TGTGCCGGCCGACAGGCGAACACCGGGGAGCTGTTTTTT.

This clonotype was seen only a few times. V is TRBV7-9 and J is TRBJ2-1; D tentatively fits TRBD1 or TRBD2 (5 bases each). V was pared by 3 bases and J by 10 bases, with 16 bases between. The CDR3 consists of 14 residues. CDR1 is SEHNR and CDR2 is FQNEAQ in the germline V gene (reference sequence). The CDR3 spells CASSLRLRDGEQFF. The CDR3 nucleotides read TGTGCCAGCAGCTTGCGACTCCGGGACGGCGAGCAGTTCTTC.

This clonotype appeared many times. J is TRBJ2-2 and V is TRBV24-1; 7 bases align to TRBD1. Germline loops: CDR1 KGHDR, CDR2 SFDVKD. This CDR3 spans 16 amino acids. The ends lost 5 bases at V and 5 bases at J; junction bases unmatched: 10. The CDR3 region is CATSAMTGSLTGELFF. As DNA, the CDR3 is TGTGCCACCAGTGCCATGACAGGGAGTTTGACCGGGGAGCTGTTTTTT.